This TCR beta chain was sequenced for a study of T cell responses to AZD1222 COVID-19 vaccine. Broader study findings: At study baseline, merely six AZD1222 recipients were seropositive.

TCRdb keeps only in-frame clones here, not all; method: immunoSEQ multiplex PCR. The sample carries fewer than 70,000 clones, 80% recorded once. The V gene end was trimmed by 2 bases and the J gene end by 3 bases; junction bases not matched to a gene: 0. Germline CDR1 LGHDT, CDR2 YNNKEL (reference sequence). The CDR3 is 14 amino acids. This clone came up once. Its antigen is unidentified. The sequencing used peripheral blood, collected 28 days after the second AZD1222 dose. The chain is built from TRBV3-1 (or the pseudogene TRBV3-2) and TRBJ1-4, with 7 bases fitting TRBD1. This TCR was recovered from an adult who received the AZD1222 COVID-19 vaccine. CDR3 amino acids: CASSQRGPNEKLFF. Written as DNA, the CDR3 is TGTGCCAGCAGCCAAAGGGGGCCTAATGAAAAACTGTTTTTT.